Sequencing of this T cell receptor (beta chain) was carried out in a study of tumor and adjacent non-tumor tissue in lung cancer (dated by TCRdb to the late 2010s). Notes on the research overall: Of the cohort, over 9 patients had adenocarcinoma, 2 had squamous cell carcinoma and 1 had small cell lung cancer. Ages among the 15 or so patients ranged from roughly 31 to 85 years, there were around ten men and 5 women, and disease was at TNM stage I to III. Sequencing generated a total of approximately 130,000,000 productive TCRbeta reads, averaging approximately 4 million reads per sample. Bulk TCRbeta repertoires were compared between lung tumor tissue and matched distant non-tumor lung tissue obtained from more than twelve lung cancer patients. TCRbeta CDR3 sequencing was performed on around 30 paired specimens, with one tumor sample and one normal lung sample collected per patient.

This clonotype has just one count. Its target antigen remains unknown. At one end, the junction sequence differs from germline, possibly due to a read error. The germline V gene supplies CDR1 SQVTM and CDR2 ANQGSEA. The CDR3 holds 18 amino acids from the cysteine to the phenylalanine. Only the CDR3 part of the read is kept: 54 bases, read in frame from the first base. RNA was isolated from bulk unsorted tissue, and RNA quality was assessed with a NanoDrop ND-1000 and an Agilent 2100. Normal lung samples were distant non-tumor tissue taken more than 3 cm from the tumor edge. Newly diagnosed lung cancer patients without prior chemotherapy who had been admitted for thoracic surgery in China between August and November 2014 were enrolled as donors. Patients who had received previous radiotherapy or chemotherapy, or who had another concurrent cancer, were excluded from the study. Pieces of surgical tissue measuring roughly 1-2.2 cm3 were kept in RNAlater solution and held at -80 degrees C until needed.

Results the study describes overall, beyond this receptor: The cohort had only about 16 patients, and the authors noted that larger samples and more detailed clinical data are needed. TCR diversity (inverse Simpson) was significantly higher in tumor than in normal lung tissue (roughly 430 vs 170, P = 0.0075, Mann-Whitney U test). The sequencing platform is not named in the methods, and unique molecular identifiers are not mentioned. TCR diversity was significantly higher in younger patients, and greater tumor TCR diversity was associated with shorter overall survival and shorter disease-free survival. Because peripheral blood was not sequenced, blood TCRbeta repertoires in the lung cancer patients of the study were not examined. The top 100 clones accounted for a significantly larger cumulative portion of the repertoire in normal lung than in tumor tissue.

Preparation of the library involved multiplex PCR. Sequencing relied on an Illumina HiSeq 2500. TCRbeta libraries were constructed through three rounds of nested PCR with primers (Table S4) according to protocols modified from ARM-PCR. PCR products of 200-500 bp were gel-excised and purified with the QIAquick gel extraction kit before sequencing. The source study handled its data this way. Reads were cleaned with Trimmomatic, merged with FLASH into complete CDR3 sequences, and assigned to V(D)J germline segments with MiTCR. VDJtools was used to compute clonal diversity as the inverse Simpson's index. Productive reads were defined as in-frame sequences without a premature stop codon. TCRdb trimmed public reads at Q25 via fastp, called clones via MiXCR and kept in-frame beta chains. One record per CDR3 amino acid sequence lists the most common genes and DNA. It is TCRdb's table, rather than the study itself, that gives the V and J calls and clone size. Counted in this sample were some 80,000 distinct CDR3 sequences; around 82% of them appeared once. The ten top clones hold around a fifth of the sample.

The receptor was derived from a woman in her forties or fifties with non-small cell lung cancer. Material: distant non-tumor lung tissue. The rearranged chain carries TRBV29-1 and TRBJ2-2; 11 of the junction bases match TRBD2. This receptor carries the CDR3 CSIEDGGTSGSFPGKLFF. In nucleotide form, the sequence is TGCAGCATTGAAGATGGAGGAACTAGCGGGAGTTTTCCCGGGAAGCTGTTTTTT.